These T cell receptor beta chains were read from a single sample in a study of blood T cell repertoires in COVID-19. The protocol was immunoSEQ multiplex PCR, while the TCRdb copy is restricted to in-frame clones and leaves out a portion. The table lists about 270,000 clones, 65% to 90% of them singletons. The sample consisted of peripheral blood. The receptors shown here come from a human donor in a cohort sampled during active COVID-19. The CDR3 runs from the conserved cysteine through the conserved F or W. Fields, in order: CDR3 DNA, CDR3 protein, J gene, clone size, V gene, CDR3 length, D gene. A D gene is named only where the DNA matches it firmly. A row's size may be missing; if present it is once, few, many or a size class.

TGTGCCACCAGTGACTGGTCTAGCGGGAGCACAGATACGCAGTATTTT CATSDWSSGSTDTQYF TRBJ2-3 once TRBV24-1 16 TRBD2
TGTGCCACCAGTGAAACGGGACTAGCGATAGATACGCAGTATTTT CATSETGLAIDTQYF TRBJ2-3 . TRBV24-1 15 TRBD2
TGTGCCAGCAGTTTAGGGCGGGGATATGAGCAGTTCTTC CASSLGRGYEQFF TRBJ2-1 once TRBV12-3/TRBV12-4 13 .
TGTGCCAGCAGGCAGGGGGAGAGAGGATACGAGCAGTACTTC CASRQGERGYEQYF TRBJ2-7 . TRBV2 14 TRBD1
TGTGCCAGCAGTTATCTAAATGAGCAGTTCTTC CASSYLNEQFF TRBJ2-1 few TRBV6-2/TRBV6-3 11 .
TGTGCCAGCAGCCCCGGACAGGGCTCCTACGAGCAGTACTTC CASSPGQGSYEQYF TRBJ2-7 . TRBV11-2 14 TRBD1
TGTGCCAGCTCACGCCGGACAGGCACAGATACGCAGTATTTT CASSRRTGTDTQYF TRBJ2-3 . TRBV18 14 .
TGTGCCAGCAGTCCCCCGGGGGACAGTGTTTGGGGCGCTGGAAACACCATATATTTT CASSPPGDSVWGAGNTIYF TRBJ1-3 . TRBV2 19 TRBD1
TGCGCCAGCATGAGAACAGCCGGCAAAGAGACCCAGTACTTC CASMRTAGKETQYF TRBJ2-5 . TRBV5-1 14 .
TGCGCCAGCAGCTTAAGCGGGAGTTACAATGAGCAGTTCTTC CASSLSGSYNEQFF TRBJ2-1 . TRBV5-1 14 TRBD2
TGTGCCAGCAGTAGACTCCCCAATGAGCAGTTCTTC CASSRLPNEQFF TRBJ2-1 . TRBV6-5 12 .
TGCGCCAGCAGTGAGGCGAGCGGCAGCTCCTACAATGAGCAGTTCTTC CASSEASGSSYNEQFF TRBJ2-1 . TRBV10-1 16 .
TGCAGCGTCGACGGGTCCCCGAGCACTGAAGCTTTCTTT CSVDGSPSTEAFF TRBJ1-1 . TRBV29-1 13 .
TGTGCCAGCAGTTTAACGGCCCTTTTGTCAGGGAAGACTGAAGCTTTCTTT CASSLTALLSGKTEAFF TRBJ1-1 . TRBV28 17 .
TGTGCCAGCGGCCCCATGAGAGGGGAGCTGTTTTTT CASGPMRGELFF TRBJ2-2 . TRBV6-2/TRBV6-3 12 .
TGTGCTAGTGGTTTGGTTTTCGGCGGGGCCTACAATGAGCAGTTCTTC CASGLVFGGAYNEQFF TRBJ2-1 . TRBV12-5 16 .
TGTGCCAGCAGCGTAAGGACAGCTAATTCACCCCTCCACTTT CASSVRTANSPLHF TRBJ1-6 . TRBV9 14 .
TGTGCCAGCAGCCGTAGGAAGACTAGCTTCTCCTACGAGCAGTACTTC CASSRRKTSFSYEQYF TRBJ2-7 . TRBV27 16 TRBD2
TGTGCCAGCAGTGAGGACAGGGCCACACCTGAAGCTTTCTTT CASSEDRATPEAFF TRBJ1-1 . TRBV2 14 TRBD1
TGTGCCAGCAGCTTTACAGGCCCCTATGGCTACACCTTC CASSFTGPYGYTF TRBJ1-2 . TRBV5-4 13 .
TGTGCCAGTAGTACTGGGACTTCAGGACGGTACTTC CASSTGTSGRYF TRBJ2-4 few TRBV19 12 .
TGTGCCAGCAGCTTAGGTTGGCTAGCGGGAAAACAAGGCAATGAGCAGTTCTTC CASSLGWLAGKQGNEQFF TRBJ2-1 . TRBV7-9 18 TRBD2
TGTGCCAGCAGCCCTTGGACTAGCGGGACGGAGACCCAGTACTTC CASSPWTSGTETQYF TRBJ2-5 . TRBV3-1/TRBV3-2 15 TRBD2
TGCGCCAGCAGCTTCACCAGGACTACTTCCGAGCAGTACTTC CASSFTRTTSEQYF TRBJ2-7 . TRBV5-1 14 .
TGTGCCAGCAGCTCAACTTCTAGCGGGAGGTCCTACAATGAGCAGTTCTTC CASSSTSSGRSYNEQFF TRBJ2-1 once TRBV27 17 TRBD2
TGTGCCAGCAGCCCCGGGACTAGCGACTACGAGCAGTACTTC CASSPGTSDYEQYF TRBJ2-7 few TRBV4-2 14 TRBD2
TGTGCCAGCATCCGGGACAGAGGAGAGACCCAGTACTTC CASIRDRGETQYF TRBJ2-5 . TRBV6-5 13 TRBD1
TGTGCCAGCAGCGTAGGACAGACCCAAGAGACCCAGTACTTC CASSVGQTQETQYF TRBJ2-5 . TRBV9 14 .
TGTGCCAGCAGCCAAGAAAGAGGGCTAGGCATGTACTTC CASSQERGLGMYF TRBJ2-7 . TRBV4-2 13 .
TGTGCCAGCAGTGACGAGCGGGCCCGAAAAAACATTCAGTACTTC CASSDERARKNIQYF TRBJ2-4 . TRBV2 15 .
TGTGCCAGCAGGGTGACACAGGGGACTAGCACAGATACGCAGTATTTT CASRVTQGTSTDTQYF TRBJ2-3 once TRBV2 16 .
TGTGCCAGTACGACAGGGGGGTATAATTCACCCCTCCACTTT CASTTGGYNSPLHF TRBJ1-6 . TRBV19 14 TRBD1
TGTGCCAGCTCACCACCGGGCAGGGGAAGCCAAGAGACCCAGTACTTC CASSPPGRGSQETQYF TRBJ2-5 . TRBV18 16 .